This T cell receptor beta chain was obtained from a study of CD8 T cells in ankylosing spondylitis. Overall study results and limits: Reportedly, significant enrichment of disease-linked clones occurred in matched ankylosing spondylitis synovial fluid.

Quantitative barcoded 5'-RACE was used to prepare TCR beta libraries. TCRdb re-derived calls from the 5' RACE reads in MiXCR, one entry per CDR3 protein. The data hold nearly 350,000 distinct CDR3 sequences, with 14% to 15% observed a single time. This clonotype was picked up a small number of times. Its target is unknown. CDR1 and CDR2 from the germline V gene are DFQATT and SNEGSKA (reference sequence). With V trimmed by 8 bases and J by 6 bases, 8 bases remained unmatched. The length of the CDR3 is 12 residues. The receptor's source is a male donor with ankylosing spondylitis or in good health (not recorded which). This chain links TRBV20-1 with TRBJ2-7; 9 bases match TRBD1. The sample was blood, either unsorted or a sorted T cell fraction (not recorded which). This CDR3 is CSQPGTGSEQYF. In DNA, the CDR3 is TGCAGTCAACCCGGGACAGGGAGCGAGCAGTACTTC.